These 24 T cell receptor beta chains came from one sample sequenced in a study of response to subunit inactivated influenza vaccine. TCRdb used MiXCR to reprocess the RT-PCR reads, holding one entry per CDR3 protein. This table holds 650,000 to 800,000 distinct CDR3 sequences, around 13% found once. This sample comprised PBMCs from blood, obtained 14 to 15 days before vaccination. Receptors were obtained from a man between 50 and 59 years old who received an inactivated influenza vaccine.

This chain uses TRBV6-1 with TRBJ2-7; 8 bases are shared with TRBD1. With V trimmed by 1 base and J by 6 bases, 8 bases remained unmatched. The CDR3 is 15 amino acids. CDR1 is MNHNS and CDR2 is SASEGT in the germline V gene. The CDR3 DNA sequence: TGTGCCAGCAGTGAAGAAGACAGGGGAGGAATCGAGCAGTACTTC. It translates to CASSEEDRGGIEQYF.

Many counts were recorded for this clonotype. This rearrangement joins TRBV9 to TRBJ2-3, with TRBD2 matching 10 bases. V gave up 2 bases and J gave up 4 bases; unmatched junction bases: 7. CDR3 length: 16 amino acids. Looked up from germline, CDR1 is SGDLS and CDR2 is YYNGEE. CDR3 coding DNA: TGTGCCAGCAGCGTTGGAGCGGGGGGGTGGCCAGATACGCAGTATTTT. Translating it yields CASSVGAGGWPDTQYF.

There are a few counts of this clonotype. The chain carries TRBV5-1 and TRBJ2-3; TRBD2 aligns across 7 bases. V dropped 0 bases and J dropped 2; count of bases not matched to a gene: 3. CDR1 and CDR2 (germline): SGHRS, YFSETQ. This CDR3 region has 15 residues. The CDR3 here is CASSLESGITDTQYF. CDR3 nucleotides: TGCGCCAGCAGCTTGGAGAGCGGGATCACAGATACGCAGTATTTT. Full variable domain (remainder filled in from reference TRBV5-1 and TRBJ2-3): KAGVTQTPRYLIKTRGQQVTLSCSPISGHRSVSWYQQTPGQGLQFLFEYFSETQRNKGNFPGRFSGRQFSNSRSEMNVSTLELGDSALYLCASSLESGITDTQYFGPGTRLTVL.

This clonotype was detected many times. The chain is built from TRBV20-1 and TRBJ2-7; D gene ambiguous. Germline V gene data show CDR1 as DFQATT and CDR2 as SNEGSKA (reference sequence). Trimming removed 6 bases at V and 6 bases at J, with 9 bases between. This CDR3 region has 10 residues. DNA for the CDR3: TGCAGTGCCTTACGCGGCGAGCAGTACTTC. The encoded protein is CSALRGEQYF.

The genes are TRBV4-1 and TRBJ2-7, with D maybe TRBD2 (5 bases). Per the germline V gene, CDR1 is MGHRA and CDR2 is YSYEKL. There are 14 residues in the CDR3. Trimming removed 4 bases from V and 4 bases from J, with 14 bases in between. The DNA for the CDR3 is TGCGCCAGCAGCCCACAAAATCGGGATTACGAGCAGTACTTC. Residues: CASSPQNRDYEQYF.

The chain carries TRBV6-2 or TRBV6-3 and TRBJ2-3; 7 bases agree with TRBD2. The V gene end was trimmed by 1 base and the J gene end by 3 bases; junction bases not matched to a gene: 4. Germline V CDR1 and CDR2: MNHEY, SVGEGT. The CDR3 consists of 15 residues. The CDR3 DNA reads TGTGCCAGCAGTTACTTTCAGGGAGGGACAGATACGCAGTATTTT. It specifies CASSYFQGGTDTQYF.

V and J are TRBV28 and TRBJ1-2, with TRBD1 matching over 9 bases. V lost 6 bases and J lost 4; bases outside the gene matches: 12. The CDR3 covers 16 residues. Germline CDR1 reads MDHEN; CDR2 reads SYDVKM. CDR3 nucleotide sequence: TGTGCCAGCAGGCCGCCCACAGGGGGCAGGGTCTATGGCTACACCTTC. Translation: CASRPPTGGRVYGYTF.

This clonotype showed up many times. The chain couples TRBV4-1 to TRBJ2-3, with 10 bases identical to TRBD1. This CDR3 comprises 16 residues. CDR1 and CDR2 (germline): MGHRA, YSYEKL. V was clipped by 3 bases and J by 4 bases; unmatched bases: 7. CDR3 loop: CASSQADRGSADTQYF. CDR3 bases: TGCGCCAGCAGCCAGGCGGACAGGGGGAGCGCAGATACGCAGTATTTT.

This clonotype was seen repeatedly, ten times or more. CDR3 region: CASSPGLPTDTQYF. As DNA, the CDR3 is TGTGCCAGCAGCCCGGGACTTCCTACAGATACGCAGTATTTT. The chain joins TRBV28 to TRBJ2-3, with a tentative D call TRBD2 (6 bases). Trimming shortened V by 6 bases and J by 3 bases, and 13 bases separated the two germline ends. The germline V gene encodes CDR1 MDHEN and CDR2 SYDVKM. This CDR3 comprises 14 residues.

In regard to this clonotype: It may be a read error: a sequence one base away is much more abundant. The chain carries TRBV4-2 and TRBJ2-7; D possibly corresponds to TRBD2 (5 bases). CDR1 and CDR2 (germline): LGHNA, YNFKEQ. This CDR3 is built from 18 residues. Trimming left V 4 bases short and J 0 bases short, with 22 bases between. This CDR3 reads CASSRLGEAGPSSYEQYF. The CDR3 DNA reads TGTGCCAGCAGCCGATTGGGAGAGGCCGGTCCGAGCTCCTACGAGCAGTACTTC.

In its sample, this clonotype was seen a few times. The CDR3 sequence: CASSRDGLEGRGNTIYF. In nucleotides, the CDR3 is TGTGCCAGCAGCCGCGACGGTTTGGAGGGGAGAGGAAACACCATATATTTT. This sequence joins TRBV3-1 and TRBJ1-3; TRBD1 is a possible D gene (5 bases). The V end lost 4 bases, the J end lost 4 bases, and 20 bases lay between the germline ends. CDR3 length: 17 residues. Germline CDR1 reads LGHDT; CDR2 reads YNNKEL (reference sequence).

The chain is built from TRBV12-3 or TRBV12-4 and TRBJ2-5; either TRBD1 or TRBD2 may supply D (5 bases each). V gave up 7 bases and J gave up 5 bases, with 17 bases separating them. CDR3 size: 14 residues. In DNA, the CDR3 is TGTGCCAGCACCCTCTCGGGGCCAAGGGAGACCCAGTACTTC. Encoded protein: CASTLSGPRETQYF.

This clonotype occurred a few times. The chain has TRBV7-2 and TRBJ2-3, with unresolved D. The CDR3 covers 13 residues. Trimming pared 4 bases from V and 6 bases from J, leaving 11 bases between. Looked up from germline, CDR1 is SGHTA and CDR2 is FQGNSA. The CDR3 nucleotides are TGTGCCAGCAGCTCTGAGGCTGTCGATACGCAGTATTTT. Protein: CASSSEAVDTQYF.

This clonotype came up many times. The chain combines TRBV6-1 with TRBJ2-3, with 12 bases that match TRBD2. The CDR3 sequence is 16 residues long. With V trimmed by 5 bases and J by 0 bases, 3 bases remained unmatched. Germline CDR1 MNHNS, CDR2 SASEGT. The CDR3 is CASSQGLAGSTDTQYF. DNA of the CDR3: TGTGCCAGCAGTCAAGGACTAGCGGGGAGCACAGATACGCAGTATTTT.

This clonotype was detected many times. CDR3 residues: CASSLAESSYNEQFF. CDR3 DNA sequence: TGTGCCAGCAGCTTAGCCGAGAGCTCCTACAATGAGCAGTTCTTC. The chain combines TRBV7-9 with TRBJ2-1; unclear D gene. This CDR3 spans 15 amino acids. V lost 0 bases to trimming and J lost 0 bases, with 6 bases between them. Germline CDR1 is SEHNR and CDR2 is FQNEAQ (reference sequence). Full variable domain (remainder filled in from reference TRBV7-9 and TRBJ2-1): DTGVSQNPRHKITKRGQNVTFRCDPISEHNRLYWYRQTLGQGPEFLTYFQNEAQLEKSRLLSDRFSAERPKGSFSTLEIQRTEQGDSAMYLCASSLAESSYNEQFFGPGTRLTVL.

Note on this clonotype: At one end the junction does not follow the germline gene, possibly because of a read error. The CDR3 protein is CVTSRDIQGETQYF. CDR3 in DNA: TGTGTCACCAGCAGAGATATCCAGGGAGAGACCCAGTACTTC. V gene TRBV15 combines with J gene TRBJ2-5, with D possibly matching TRBD1 (5 bases). This CDR3 is built from 14 residues. The germline V gene has CDR1 LNHNV and CDR2 YYDKDF (reference sequence). The whole variable domain, filled in from reference TRBV15 and TRBJ2-5, reads DAMVIQNPRYQVTQFGKPVTLSCSQTLNHNVMYWYQQKSSQAPKLLFHYYDKDFNNEADTPDNFQSRRPNTSFCFLDIRSPGLGDTAMYLCVTSRDIQGETQYFGPGTRLLVL.

This clonotype has only a few counts. This rearrangement joins TRBV3-1 to TRBJ1-2; 11 nucleotides match TRBD1. The CDR3 spans 15 residues. Germline V CDR1 and CDR2: LGHDT, YNNKEL (reference sequence). With 2 bases clipped from V and 9 bases from J, the junction kept 8 bases outside the gene matches. CDR3 sequence (DNA): TGTGCCAGCAGCCAAATTAGGGACAGGGGGAATCGCTACACCTTC. Residues: CASSQIRDRGNRYTF. The complete variable domain, with remaining parts taken from reference TRBV3-1 and TRBJ1-2, reads DTAVSQTPKYLVTQMGNDKSIKCEQNLGHDTMYWYKQDSKKFLKIMFSYNNKELIINETVPNRFSPKSPDKAHLNLHINSLELGDSAVYFCASSQIRDRGNRYTFGSGTRLTVV.

A remark on this clonotype: The junction departs from the called germline gene at one end, perhaps through a read error. The chain recombines TRBV5-1 with TRBJ2-1; D gene uncertain. Germline values: CDR1 SGHRS, CDR2 YFSETQ. The CDR3 runs to 18 residues. CDR3: CASSPVPKLKSSYNEQFF. The CDR3 DNA reads as TGCGCCAGCAGCCCAGTTCCCAAACTTAAAAGCTCCTACAACGAGCAGTTCTTC.

This chain uses TRBV3-1 with TRBJ2-1; 8 positions match TRBD2. This CDR3 comprises 16 residues. V gave up 1 base and J gave up 4 bases; unmatched junction bases: 6. The germline CDR1 and CDR2 sequences are LGHDT and YNNKEL (reference sequence). CDR3 sequence reads: CASSQVTSGQYNEQFF. In DNA, the CDR3 is TGTGCCAGCAGCCAAGTTACTAGCGGACAATACAATGAGCAGTTCTTC.

This clonotype was picked up a small number of times. The chain recombines TRBV6-2 or TRBV6-3 with TRBJ2-5; 7 bases map to TRBD2. Germline-derived CDR1 and CDR2 are MNHEY and SVGEGT. The length of the CDR3 is 13 residues. Losses at the gene ends were 8 bases for V and 5 bases for J; bases not matched to a gene: 8. The CDR3 loop reads CASGFPGGETQYF. CDR3 DNA sequence: TGTGCCAGCGGATTCCCCGGGGGGGAGACCCAGTACTTC.

This clonotype was picked up a small number of times. This chain uses TRBV6-2 or TRBV6-3 with TRBJ2-3, with D possibly matching TRBD1 (6 bases). The V end was cut by 6 bases, the J end by 2 bases, with 21 bases between. CDR3 length equals 17 residues. CDR1 and CDR2 (germline): MNHEY, SVGEGT. CDR3 sequence (DNA): TGTGCCAGCAGCTTAACCTCGTCAGGGACACTCACAGATACGCAGTATTTT. This encodes CASSLTSSGTLTDTQYF.

The CDR3 nucleotides are TGTGCCAGCAACCGACAGGGGTTGTCTAATTCACCCCTCCACTTT. This translates into CASNRQGLSNSPLHF. The rearrangement uses TRBV12-3 or TRBV12-4 and TRBJ1-6, with 8 nucleotides matching TRBD1. CDR3 size: 15 residues. V lost 7 bases, J lost 6 bases, and 8 bases stayed unmatched.

The chain couples TRBV5-1 to TRBJ2-1; D remains ambiguous. The CDR3 has 15 residues. Germline values: CDR1 SGHRS, CDR2 YFSETQ. The germline V and J ends were trimmed by 4 bases and 7 bases, with 18 bases remaining between them. DNA for the CDR3: TGCGCCAGCAGCCCCCGGCTGGGGTATCGTAATGAGCAGTTCTTC. It translates to CASSPRLGYRNEQFF.

The rearrangement joins TRBV6-2 or TRBV6-3 to TRBJ2-1, with no clear D. The CDR3 consists of 14 residues. Trimming cost V 6 bases and J 5 bases, with 14 bases left between them. Per the germline V gene, CDR1 is MNHEY and CDR2 is SVGEGT. The CDR3 sequence: CASSPNSANNEQFF. The CDR3 nucleotides are TGTGCCAGCAGCCCTAACTCTGCTAACAATGAGCAGTTCTTC.